This T cell receptor beta chain emerged from a study of blood T cell repertoires in COVID-19. Background on the study: Specimens from acute and convalescent COVID-19 originated in the United States, Italy and Spain. The cDNA or gDNA used as material had been derived from T cells, B-cell-depleted T cells, or PBMCs.

The CDR3 has 15 amino acids. Germline V gene sequence: CDR1 MDHEN, CDR2 SYDVKM. V gave up 5 bases and J gave up 6 bases; unmatched junction bases: 11. Per the original methods: For nucleated cells, counts were estimated from reference gene primer amplification. Here immunoSEQ multiplex PCR was the method, and the copy in TCRdb shows in-frame clones only, minus some. That table is the source of V, J and clone size, and D and trimming were worked out from the DNA. Of tens of thousands of clones listed, over 75% were seen once; the top ten hold about 22%. This sequence joins TRBV28 and TRBJ1-2; TRBD1 agrees at 8 bases. This receptor was taken from a woman aged 60-70 years with acute or convalescent COVID-19. Material for sequencing was peripheral blood. CDR3 amino acids: CASSVPVGTGNGYTF. CDR3 nucleotide sequence: TGTGCCAGCAGTGTACCCGTGGGGACAGGAAATGGCTACACCTTC.